The 14 T cell receptor beta chains given below trace back to one sample, sequenced in a study of human T cells and chemical hapten exposure. TCRdb independently ran MiXCR on the RACE reads; one entry per CDR3 protein. The sample lists some 120,000 distinct CDR3 sequences, about 12% occurring once. Time point of the sample: patch test 1, 2 weeks after DPC sensitization. Described treatment: therapeutic diphenylcyclopropenone sensitization with weekly scalp DPC. The source was whole blood, collected in connection with sensitization to the hapten diphenylcyclopropenone (DPC). These receptors all come from a woman aged 45-65 years with alopecia areata. Some clones in this sample may be carry-over from other donors' samples.

In this sample, this clonotype turned up many times. The chain links TRBV5-1 to TRBJ2-6; no definite D call. The ends were cut back, 6 bases at V and 1 base at J, with 5 bases in the middle. The germline V gene encodes CDR1 SGHRS and CDR2 YFSETQ. The length of the CDR3 is 13 residues. CDR3 nucleotides: TGCGCCAGCACTGAGTCTGGGGCCAACGTCCTGACTTTC. Translation: CASTESGANVLTF. The full variable domain, with the rest looked up from reference TRBV5-1 and TRBJ2-6, is KAGVTQTPRYLIKTRGQQVTLSCSPISGHRSVSWYQQTPGQGLQFLFEYFSETQRNKGNFPGRFSGRQFSNSRSEMNVSTLELGDSALYLCASTESGANVLTFGAGSRLTVL.

This clonotype came up many times. This sequence joins TRBV28 and TRBJ1-1; 8 nucleotides agree with TRBD1. This CDR3 region has 14 residues. J lost 0 bases, V lost 7 bases, and 4 bases had no gene match. Per the germline V gene, CDR1 is MDHEN and CDR2 is SYDVKM. The CDR3 protein is CASTMDRVNTEAFF. The CDR3 DNA reads as TGTGCCAGCACCATGGACAGGGTGAACACTGAAGCTTTCTTT.

This clonotype was recorded many times. The chain combines TRBV12-3 or TRBV12-4 with TRBJ1-6, with a possible D match to TRBD1 (6 bases). Deletions cut 6 bases from V and 7 bases from J, with 10 bases between. This CDR3 spans 13 amino acids. The CDR3 DNA reads TGTGCCAGCAGCTCGGACAGCAATTCACCCCTCCACTTT. Translation: CASSSDSNSPLHF.

This chain links TRBV20-1 with TRBJ2-2; 8 nucleotides match TRBD2. V lost 0 bases to trimming and J lost 12 bases; unmatched junction nucleotides: 6. Germline assignment: CDR1 DFQATT and CDR2 SNEGSKA (reference sequence). The CDR3 has 13 amino acids. This CDR3 is CSARDAGGGQLFF. The CDR3 nucleotides read TGCAGTGCTAGAGACGCTGGCGGGGGGCAGCTGTTTTTT.

This clonotype was seen at least ten times. J is TRBJ2-5 and V is TRBV27; TRBD2 aligns across 10 bases. CDR1 MNHEY and CDR2 SMNVEV come from the germline V gene (reference sequence). The CDR3 length is 14 residues. The J segment lost 8 bases and the V segment lost 6 bases, leaving 9 bases of the junction unmatched. The CDR3 bases are TGTGCCAGCAGAAGTCTAGCGGGGGCTCTTACCCAGTACTTC. Encoded protein: CASRSLAGALTQYF.

In this sample, this clonotype turned up many times. This chain joins TRBV19 and TRBJ2-2; the D call may be TRBD1 or TRBD2 (5 bases each). V lost 5 bases and J 6 bases, leaving 13 bases between the germline ends. CDR1 and CDR2 from the germline V gene are LNHDA and SQIVND (reference sequence). The CDR3 totals 14 residues. In DNA, the CDR3 is TGTGCCAGTAGTCCCCTCCAGGGACCCGGGGAGCTGTTTTTT. It is translated as CASSPLQGPGELFF.

The chain has TRBV28 and TRBJ1-2; D not certain. This CDR3 has 12 residues. V shed 5 bases and J shed 14 bases, with 18 bases lying between them. Germline CDR1 reads MDHEN; CDR2 reads SYDVKM. CDR3 loop: CASSPAGLIRTF. CDR3 nucleotides: TGTGCCAGCAGTCCGGCAGGATTGATTAGGACCTTC.

This clonotype was counted only a few times. The V and J genes are TRBV19 and TRBJ2-1; D ambiguous. V gave up 5 bases and J gave up 2 bases, with 7 bases separating them. There are 13 residues in the CDR3. Germline V gene sequence: CDR1 LNHDA, CDR2 SQIVND (reference sequence). CDR3 amino acids: CASSVETYNEQFF. Here the CDR3 DNA reads TGTGCCAGTAGTGTCGAAACCTACAATGAGCAGTTCTTC.

This clonotype was detected only a few times. V gene TRBV5-1 combines with J gene TRBJ2-1; D ambiguous. The CDR3 length is 13 residues. V was shortened by 0 bases and J by 5 bases, with 6 bases between the two germline ends. Germline V lookup: CDR1 SGHRS, CDR2 YFSETQ. The CDR3 spells CASSLEGDNEQFF. The CDR3 bases are TGCGCCAGCAGCTTGGAGGGCGACAATGAGCAGTTCTTC.

CDR3 in amino acids: CASSFPGYEQYF. Here the CDR3 DNA reads TGTGCCAGCAGTTTCCCCGGTTACGAGCAGTACTTC. The rearrangement joins TRBV28 to TRBJ2-7, with unresolved D. The V gene's germline CDR1 is MDHEN and CDR2 SYDVKM. V was trimmed by 3 bases and J by 4 bases, leaving 7 bases between them. This CDR3 is 12 amino acids long.

This clonotype was observed at least ten times. The V and J genes are TRBV7-2 and TRBJ2-1, with D maybe TRBD2 (5 bases). CDR1 and CDR2 from the germline V gene are SGHTA and FQGNSA. Trimming removed 5 bases from V and 9 bases from J, with 14 bases in between. The length of the CDR3 is 13 residues. The DNA of the CDR3 is TGTGCCAGCAGCGAGAGGGCCGAAGCTGAGCAGTTCTTC. Amino acids: CASSERAEAEQFF.

This clonotype was recorded a few times. The rearrangement uses TRBV28 and TRBJ1-1, with D maybe TRBD1 (6 bases). Germline values: CDR1 MDHEN, CDR2 SYDVKM. CDR3 length: 15 residues. V lost 6 bases and J lost 4, with 18 bases in between. The CDR3 is CASRLPQTGTTEAFF. CDR3 DNA sequence: TGTGCCAGCAGGTTGCCTCAGACAGGCACCACTGAAGCTTTCTTT.

This clonotype appeared a few times. The chain has TRBV28 and TRBJ2-5; maybe TRBD1 (5 bases). The CDR3 extends over 12 amino acids. The V gene lost 6 bases and the J gene lost 12 bases, with 17 bases spanning the gap. Germline assignment: CDR1 MDHEN and CDR2 SYDVKM. The CDR3 DNA reads TGTGCCAGCAGCCTACAGGAAAACCTCAAGTACTTC. Translation: CASSLQENLKYF.

The chain couples TRBV7-2 to TRBJ2-5, with 7 bases identical to TRBD1. After removal of 4 bases from V and 3 bases from J, the junction contained 11 bases not matched to a gene. The CDR3 loop spans 16 amino acids. The germline V gene encodes CDR1 SGHTA and CDR2 FQGNSA. CDR3 amino acids: CASSSFHYDREETQYF. In nucleotides, the CDR3 is TGTGCCAGCAGCTCCTTCCATTACGACAGGGAAGAGACCCAGTACTTC.